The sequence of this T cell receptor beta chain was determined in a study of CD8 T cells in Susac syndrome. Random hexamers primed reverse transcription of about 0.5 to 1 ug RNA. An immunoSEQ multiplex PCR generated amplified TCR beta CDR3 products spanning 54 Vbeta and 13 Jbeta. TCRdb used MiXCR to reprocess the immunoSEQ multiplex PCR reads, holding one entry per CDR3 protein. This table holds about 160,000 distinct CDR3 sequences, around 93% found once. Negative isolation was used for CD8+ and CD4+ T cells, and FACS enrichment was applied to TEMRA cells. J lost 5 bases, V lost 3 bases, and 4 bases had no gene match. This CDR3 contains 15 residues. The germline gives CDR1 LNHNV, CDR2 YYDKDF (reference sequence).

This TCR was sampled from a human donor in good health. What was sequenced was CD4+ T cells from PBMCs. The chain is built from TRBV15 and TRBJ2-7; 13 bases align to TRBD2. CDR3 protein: CATSRSLAGGDEQYF. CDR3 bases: TGTGCCACCAGCAGGTCACTAGCGGGGGGGGACGAGCAGTACTTC.